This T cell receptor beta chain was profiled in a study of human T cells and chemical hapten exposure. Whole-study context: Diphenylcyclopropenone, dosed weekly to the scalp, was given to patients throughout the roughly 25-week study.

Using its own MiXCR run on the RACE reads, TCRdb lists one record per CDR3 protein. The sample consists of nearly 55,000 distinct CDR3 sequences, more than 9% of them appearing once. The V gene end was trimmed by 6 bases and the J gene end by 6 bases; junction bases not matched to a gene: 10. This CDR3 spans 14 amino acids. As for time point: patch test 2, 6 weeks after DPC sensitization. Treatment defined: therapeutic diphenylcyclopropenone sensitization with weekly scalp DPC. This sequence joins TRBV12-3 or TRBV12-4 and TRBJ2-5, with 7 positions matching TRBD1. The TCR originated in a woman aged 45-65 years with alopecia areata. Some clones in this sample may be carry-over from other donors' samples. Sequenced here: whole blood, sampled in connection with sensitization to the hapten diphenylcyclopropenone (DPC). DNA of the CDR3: TGTGCCAGCAGCCCGGGACAGAGTAAAAAGACCCAGTACTTC. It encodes CASSPGQSKKTQYF.